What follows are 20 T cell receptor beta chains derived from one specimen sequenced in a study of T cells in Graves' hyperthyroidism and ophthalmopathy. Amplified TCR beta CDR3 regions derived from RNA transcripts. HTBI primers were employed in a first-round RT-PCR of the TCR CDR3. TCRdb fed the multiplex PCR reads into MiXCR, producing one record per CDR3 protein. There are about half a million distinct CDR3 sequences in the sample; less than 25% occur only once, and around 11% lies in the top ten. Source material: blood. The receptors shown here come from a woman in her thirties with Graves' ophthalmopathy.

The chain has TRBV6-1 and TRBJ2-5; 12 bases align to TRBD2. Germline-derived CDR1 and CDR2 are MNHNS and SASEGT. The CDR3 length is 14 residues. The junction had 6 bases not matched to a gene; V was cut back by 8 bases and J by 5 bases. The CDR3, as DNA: TGTGCCAGCGAACTAGCGGGGGGATGGGAGACCCAGTACTTC. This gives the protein CASELAGGWETQYF.

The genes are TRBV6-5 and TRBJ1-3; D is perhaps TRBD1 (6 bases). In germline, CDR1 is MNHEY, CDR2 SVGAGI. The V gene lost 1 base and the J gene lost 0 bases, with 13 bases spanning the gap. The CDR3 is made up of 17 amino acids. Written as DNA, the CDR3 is TGTGCCAGCAGTTACTTTGCGGGGGCCTCCTCTGGAAACACCATATATTTT. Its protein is CASSYFAGASSGNTIYF.

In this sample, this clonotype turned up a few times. CDR3 residues: CASTRQAVTETQYF. The CDR3 DNA reads TGTGCCAGCACCAGGCAGGCAGTAACAGAGACCCAGTACTTC. The rearrangement uses TRBV2 and TRBJ2-5; D is uncertain. CDR3 size: 14 residues. Trimming took 7 bases from V and 4 from J, leaving 16 bases between them. From germline, CDR1 is SNHLY and CDR2 FYNNEI. Complete variable domain (other parts from reference TRBV2 and TRBJ2-5): EPEVTQTPSHQVTQMGQEVILRCVPISNHLYFYWYRQILGQKVEFLVSFYNNEISEKSEIFDDQFSVERPDGSNFTLKIRSTKLEDSAMYFCASTRQAVTETQYFGPGTRLLVL.

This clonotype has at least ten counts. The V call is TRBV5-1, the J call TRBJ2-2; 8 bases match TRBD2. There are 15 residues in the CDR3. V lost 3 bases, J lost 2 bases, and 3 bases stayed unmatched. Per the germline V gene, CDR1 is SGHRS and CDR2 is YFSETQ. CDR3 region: CASSSTSGNTGELFF. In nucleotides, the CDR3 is TGCGCCAGCAGCTCTACTAGCGGCAACACCGGGGAGCTGTTTTTT.

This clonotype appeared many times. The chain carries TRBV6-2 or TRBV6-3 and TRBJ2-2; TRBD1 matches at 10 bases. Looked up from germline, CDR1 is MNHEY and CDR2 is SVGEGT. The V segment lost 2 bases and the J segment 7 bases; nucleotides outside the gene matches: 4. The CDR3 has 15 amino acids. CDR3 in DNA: TGTGCCAGCAGTTACCCCGGGACAGGGGTCGGGGAGCTGTTTTTT. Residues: CASSYPGTGVGELFF.

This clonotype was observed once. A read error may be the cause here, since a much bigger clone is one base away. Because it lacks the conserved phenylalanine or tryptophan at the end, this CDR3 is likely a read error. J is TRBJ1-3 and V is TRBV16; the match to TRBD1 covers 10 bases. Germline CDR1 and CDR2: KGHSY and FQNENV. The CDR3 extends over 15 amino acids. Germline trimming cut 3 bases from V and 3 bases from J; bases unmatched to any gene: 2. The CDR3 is CASSHRDRGGNTIYY. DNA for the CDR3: TGTGCCAGCAGCCACCGGGACAGGGGTGGAAACACCATATATTAT.

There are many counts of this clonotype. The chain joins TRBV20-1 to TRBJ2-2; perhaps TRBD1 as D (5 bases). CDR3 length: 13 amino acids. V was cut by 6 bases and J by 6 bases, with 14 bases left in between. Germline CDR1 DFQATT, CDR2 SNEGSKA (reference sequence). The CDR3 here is CSALLTVSGELFF. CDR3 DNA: TGCAGTGCCCTTTTGACAGTTTCCGGGGAGCTGTTTTTT.

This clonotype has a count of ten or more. The CDR3 region has the DNA TGTGCCAGCAGCCAAGATAGCGGCGACGAGCAGTACTTC. Amino acid sequence: CASSQDSGDEQYF. The chain joins TRBV4-2 to TRBJ2-7; D perhaps matches TRBD2 (6 bases). This CDR3 is 13 amino acids long. Germline V CDR1 and CDR2: LGHNA, YNFKEQ. Deletions cut 0 bases from V and 5 bases from J, with 8 bases between.

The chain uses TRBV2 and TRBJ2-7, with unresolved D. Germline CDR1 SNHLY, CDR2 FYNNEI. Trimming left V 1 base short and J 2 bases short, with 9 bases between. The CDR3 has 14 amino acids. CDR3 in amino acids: CASSEVRSTYEQYF. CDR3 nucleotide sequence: TGTGCCAGCAGTGAAGTCAGGAGCACCTACGAGCAGTACTTC.

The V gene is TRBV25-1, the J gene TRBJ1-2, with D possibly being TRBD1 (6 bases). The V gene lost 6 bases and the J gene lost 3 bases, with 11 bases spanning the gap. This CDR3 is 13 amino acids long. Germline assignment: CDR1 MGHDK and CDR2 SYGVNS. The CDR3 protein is CASSYREHYGYTF. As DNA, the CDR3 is TGTGCCAGCAGCTACAGGGAACACTATGGCTACACCTTC.

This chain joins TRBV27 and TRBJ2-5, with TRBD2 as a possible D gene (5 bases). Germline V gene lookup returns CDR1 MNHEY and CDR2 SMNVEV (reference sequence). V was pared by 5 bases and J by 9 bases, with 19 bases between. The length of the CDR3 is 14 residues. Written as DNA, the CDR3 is TGTGCCAGCAGTACCCGACTACACCAAGCGGCCCAGTACTTC. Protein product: CASSTRLHQAAQYF.

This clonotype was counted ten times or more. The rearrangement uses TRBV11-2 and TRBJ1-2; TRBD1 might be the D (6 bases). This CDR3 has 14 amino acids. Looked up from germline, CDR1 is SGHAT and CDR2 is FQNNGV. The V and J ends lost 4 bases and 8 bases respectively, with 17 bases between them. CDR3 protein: CASSSLGGAGGYTF. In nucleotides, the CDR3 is TGTGCCAGCAGCTCTCTAGGGGGGGCTGGGGGCTACACCTTC. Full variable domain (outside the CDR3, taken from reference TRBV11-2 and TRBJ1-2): EAGVAQSPRYKIIEKRQSVAFWCNPISGHATLYWYQQILGQGPKLLIQFQNNGVVDDSQLPKDRFSAERLKGVDSTLKIQPAKLEDSAVYLCASSSLGGAGGYTFGSGTRLTVV.

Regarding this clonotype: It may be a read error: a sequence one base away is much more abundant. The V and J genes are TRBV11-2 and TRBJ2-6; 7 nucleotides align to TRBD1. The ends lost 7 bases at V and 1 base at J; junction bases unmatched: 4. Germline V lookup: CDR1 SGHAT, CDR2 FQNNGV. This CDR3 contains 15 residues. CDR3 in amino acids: CASILQGSGANVLTF. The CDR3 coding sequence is TGTGCCAGCATCCTACAGGGGTCTGGGGCCAACGTCCTGACTTTC.

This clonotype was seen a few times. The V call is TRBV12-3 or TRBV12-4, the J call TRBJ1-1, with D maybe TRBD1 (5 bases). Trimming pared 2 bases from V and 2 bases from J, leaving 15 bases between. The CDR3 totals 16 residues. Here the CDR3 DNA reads TGTGCCAGCAGTTTAATGGGAGGGGTCACTAACACTGAAGCTTTCTTT. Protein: CASSLMGGVTNTEAFF.

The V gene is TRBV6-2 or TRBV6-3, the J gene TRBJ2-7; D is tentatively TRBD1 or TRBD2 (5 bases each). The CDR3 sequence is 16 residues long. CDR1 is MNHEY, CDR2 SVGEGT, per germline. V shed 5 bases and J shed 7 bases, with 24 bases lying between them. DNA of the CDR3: TGTGCCAGCAGTCACCCGAGAGGGGCTTCCCAATTGGAGCAGTACTTC. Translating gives CASSHPRGASQLEQYF.

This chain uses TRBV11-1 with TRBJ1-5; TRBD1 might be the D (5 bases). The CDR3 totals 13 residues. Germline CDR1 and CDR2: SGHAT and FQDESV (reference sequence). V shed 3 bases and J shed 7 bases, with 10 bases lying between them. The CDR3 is CASSFGGDQPQHF. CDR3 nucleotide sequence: TGTGCCAGCAGCTTCGGGGGGGACCAGCCCCAGCATTTT. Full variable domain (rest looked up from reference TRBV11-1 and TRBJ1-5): EAEVAQSPRYKITEKSQAVAFWCDPISGHATLYWYRQILGQGPELLVQFQDESVVDDSQLPKDRFSAERLKGVDSTLKIQPAELGDSAMYLCASSFGGDQPQHFGDGTRLSIL.

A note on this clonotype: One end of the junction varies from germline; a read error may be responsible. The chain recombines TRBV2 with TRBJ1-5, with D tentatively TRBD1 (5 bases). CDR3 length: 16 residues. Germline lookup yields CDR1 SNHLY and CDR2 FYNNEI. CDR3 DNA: TGTGCCAGCAGTGAAGCTACTTTAAAGGGGAATCAGCCCCAACATTTT. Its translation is CASSEATLKGNQPQHF.

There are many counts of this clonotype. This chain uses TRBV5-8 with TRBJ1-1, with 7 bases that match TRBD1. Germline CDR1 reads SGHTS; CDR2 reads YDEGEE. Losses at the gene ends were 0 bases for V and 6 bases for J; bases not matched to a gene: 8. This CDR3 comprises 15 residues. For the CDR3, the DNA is TGTGCCAGCAGCTTGGGACGGACAGGCCGGTCTGAAGCTTTCTTT. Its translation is CASSLGRTGRSEAFF.

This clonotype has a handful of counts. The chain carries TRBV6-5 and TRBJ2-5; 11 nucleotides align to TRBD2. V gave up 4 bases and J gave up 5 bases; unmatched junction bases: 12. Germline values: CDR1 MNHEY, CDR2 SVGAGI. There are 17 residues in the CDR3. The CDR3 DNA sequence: TGTGCCAGCAGTTTTCCTGGAATAGCGGGGGGGGGTGAGACCCAGTACTTC. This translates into CASSFPGIAGGGETQYF.

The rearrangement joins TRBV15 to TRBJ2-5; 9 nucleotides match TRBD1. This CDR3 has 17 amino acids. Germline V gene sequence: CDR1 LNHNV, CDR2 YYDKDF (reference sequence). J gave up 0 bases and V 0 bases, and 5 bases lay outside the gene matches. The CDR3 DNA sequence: TGTGCCACCAGCAGAGACGACAGGGGGATACACCAAGAGACCCAGTACTTC. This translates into CATSRDDRGIHQETQYF.